Below, 11 T cell receptor beta chains from the same sample are listed, as sequenced in a study of a mutant IDH1 vaccine in newly diagnosed glioma. The antigens these receptors bind are not known. Time point specified: week 5, during vaccination. Doses comprised 300 ug of mutant IDH1 20-mer peptide each, plus topical imiquimod. TCRdb keeps only in-frame clones here, not all; method: immunoSEQ multiplex PCR. The sample gives nearly 55,000 clones, 80% to 85% of which show up once; more than 3% is in the top ten. Specimen: PBMCs, collected from a glioma patient whose treatment included an IDH1 peptide vaccine. These receptors all stem from a young man with glioma.

V is TRBV6-5 and J is TRBJ1-5, with TRBD1 as a possible D gene (5 bases). V lost 2 bases and J 0 bases, leaving 8 bases between the germline ends. CDR1 is MNHEY, CDR2 SVGAGI, per germline. The CDR3 has 15 amino acids. For the CDR3, the DNA is TGTGCCAGCAGTTACGGGGACCCTAGCAATCAGCCCCAGCATTTT. It specifies CASSYGDPSNQPQHF.

The gene calls are TRBV27 and TRBJ2-7; 8 nucleotides match TRBD1. Germline CDR1 MNHEY, CDR2 SMNVEV (reference sequence). The junction had 7 bases not matched to a gene; V was cut back by 6 bases and J by 6 bases. CDR3 size: 13 residues. CDR3 residues: CASRLTGAPEQYF. CDR3 DNA: TGTGCCAGCAGATTGACAGGGGCGCCCGAGCAGTACTTC.

The chain uses TRBV25-1 and TRBJ2-7; D is uncertain. V lost 5 bases, J lost 0 bases, and 8 bases lay in between. The CDR3 spans 13 residues. Germline CDR1 reads MGHDK; CDR2 reads SYGVNS. The chain's CDR3 is CASSSDTSYEQYF. The CDR3 DNA reads as TGTGCCAGCAGTTCAGATACCTCCTACGAGCAGTACTTC.

This chain links TRBV28 with TRBJ2-5; no reliable D call. Germline loops: CDR1 MDHEN, CDR2 SYDVKM. With 8 bases removed from V and 4 bases from J, the gap between germline ends came to 11 bases. The CDR3 spans 12 residues. The CDR3 DNA reads as TGTGCCAGCGAACTGGCCGGAGAGACCCAGTACTTC. Its protein product is CASELAGETQYF. Using reference TRBV28 and TRBJ2-5 for the parts outside the CDR3, the full variable domain is DVKVTQSSRYLVKRTGEKVFLECVQDMDHENMFWYRQDPGLGLRLIYFSYDVKMKEKGDIPEGYSVSREKKERFSLILESASTNQTSMYLCASELAGETQYFGPGTRLLVL.

V gene TRBV4-1 combines with J gene TRBJ2-1, with 15 bases identical to TRBD2. V lost 4 bases, J lost 12 bases, and 16 bases stayed unmatched. The CDR3 consists of 18 residues. Germline values: CDR1 MGHRA, CDR2 YSYEKL. The CDR3 reads CASSPYVAGLAGGPRQFF. CDR3 nucleotide sequence: TGCGCCAGCAGCCCTTATGTCGCGGGACTAGCGGGGGGCCCTCGGCAGTTCTTC.

As concerns this clone: The junction shows a germline mismatch at one end, possibly a read error. V is TRBV28 and J is TRBJ1-1, with 8 nucleotides matching TRBD1. The CDR3 contains 13 residues. CDR1 MDHEN and CDR2 SYDVKM come from the germline V gene. CDR3 nucleotides: TGTGCCAGCAGTTTAACCGGACCGAGACAGGGGACATTT. It yields the protein CASSLTGPRQGTF.

This clone was observed a handful of times. The V call is TRBV5-6, the J call TRBJ1-1; D remains ambiguous. V was shortened by 1 base and J by 11 bases, with 12 bases between the two germline ends. The length of the CDR3 is 12 residues. The V gene's germline CDR1 is SGHDT and CDR2 YYEEEE. CDR3 amino acids: CASSLSLGKAFF. As DNA, the CDR3 is TGTGCCAGCAGCTTGTCCCTAGGGAAGGCTTTCTTT.

The sample holds a few counts of this clone. V gene TRBV2 combines with J gene TRBJ1-5; TRBD1 is a possible D gene (6 bases). This CDR3 has 15 amino acids. The germline gives CDR1 SNHLY, CDR2 FYNNEI. V was shortened by 5 bases and J by 4 bases, with 15 bases between the two germline ends. CDR3 in amino acids: CASSRETGGNQPQHF. CDR3 DNA sequence: TGTGCCAGCAGTAGAGAGACAGGAGGAAATCAGCCCCAGCATTTT.

The V gene is TRBV27, the J gene TRBJ1-1; D is unresolved. The CDR3 length is 15 residues. V was clipped by 6 bases and J by 9 bases, with 23 bases between them. Germline assignment: CDR1 MNHEY and CDR2 SMNVEV (reference sequence). CDR3 amino acids: CASSNRLTPSKQAFF. The CDR3 region has the DNA TGTGCCAGCAGCAACCGCCTTACCCCCAGTAAGCAAGCTTTCTTT.

The rearrangement uses TRBV7-9 and TRBJ1-5, with TRBD1 matching over 12 bases. The ends lost 3 bases at V and 6 bases at J; junction bases unmatched: 6. This CDR3 contains 16 residues. CDR1 SEHNR and CDR2 FQNEAQ come from the germline V gene (reference sequence). Here the CDR3 DNA reads TGTGCCAGCAGCTTCGGGACAGGGGGCTTCACTCAGCCCCAGCATTTT. This encodes CASSFGTGGFTQPQHF.

The rearrangement joins TRBV16 to TRBJ1-2; D may be TRBD1 (5 bases). Looked up from germline, CDR1 is KGHSY and CDR2 is FQNENV. This CDR3 region has 15 residues. Trimming stripped 8 bases from V and 2 bases from J, with 18 bases between. The CDR3 here is CASRDREQINYGYTF. In nucleotides, the CDR3 is TGTGCCAGCCGGGACCGGGAACAGATCAACTATGGCTACACCTTC.